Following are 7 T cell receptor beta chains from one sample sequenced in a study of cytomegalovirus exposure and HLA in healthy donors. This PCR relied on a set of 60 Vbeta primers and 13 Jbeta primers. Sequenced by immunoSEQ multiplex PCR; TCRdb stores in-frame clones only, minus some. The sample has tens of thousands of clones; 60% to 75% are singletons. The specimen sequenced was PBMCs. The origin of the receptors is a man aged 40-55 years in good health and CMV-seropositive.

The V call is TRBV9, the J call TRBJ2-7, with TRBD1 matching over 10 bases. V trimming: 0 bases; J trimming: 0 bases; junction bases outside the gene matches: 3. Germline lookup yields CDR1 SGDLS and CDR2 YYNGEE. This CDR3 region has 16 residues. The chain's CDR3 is CASSVEGTGVSYEQYF. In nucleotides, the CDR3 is TGTGCCAGCAGCGTAGAGGGGACAGGGGTCTCCTACGAGCAGTACTTC.

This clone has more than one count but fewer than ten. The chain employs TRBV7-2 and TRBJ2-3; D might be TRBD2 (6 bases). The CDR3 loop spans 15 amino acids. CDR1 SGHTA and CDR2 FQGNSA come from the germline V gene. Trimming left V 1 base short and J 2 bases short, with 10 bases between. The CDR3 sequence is CASSLVGGATDTQYF. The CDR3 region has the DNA TGTGCCAGCAGCTTAGTGGGCGGGGCCACAGATACGCAGTATTTT.

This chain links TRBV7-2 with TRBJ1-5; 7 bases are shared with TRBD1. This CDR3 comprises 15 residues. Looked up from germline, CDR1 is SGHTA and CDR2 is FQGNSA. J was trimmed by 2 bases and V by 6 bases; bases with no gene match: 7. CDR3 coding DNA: TGTGCCAGCAGGAAGACAGGGCTCCGCAATCAGCCCCAGCATTTT. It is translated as CASRKTGLRNQPQHF.

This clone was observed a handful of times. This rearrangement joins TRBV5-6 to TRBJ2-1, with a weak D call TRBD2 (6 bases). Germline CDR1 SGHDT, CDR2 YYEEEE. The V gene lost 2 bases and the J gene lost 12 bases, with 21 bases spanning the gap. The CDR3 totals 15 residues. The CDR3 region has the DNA TGTGCCAGCAGCTTCAGCGGAGGGAGCGATGGATGGCAGTTCTTC. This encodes CASSFSGGSDGWQFF.

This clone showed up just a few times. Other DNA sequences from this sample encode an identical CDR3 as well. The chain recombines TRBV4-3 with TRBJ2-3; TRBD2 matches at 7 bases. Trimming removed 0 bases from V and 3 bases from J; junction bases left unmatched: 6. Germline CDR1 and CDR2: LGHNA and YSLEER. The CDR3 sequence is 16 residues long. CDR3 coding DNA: TGCGCCAGCAGCCAAGATCGACTAGCCGGGACAGATACGCAGTATTTT. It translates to CASSQDRLAGTDTQYF.

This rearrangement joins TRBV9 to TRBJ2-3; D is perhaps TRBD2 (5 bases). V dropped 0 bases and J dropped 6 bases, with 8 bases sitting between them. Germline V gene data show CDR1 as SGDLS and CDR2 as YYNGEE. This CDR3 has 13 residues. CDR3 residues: CASSVVSGDTQYF. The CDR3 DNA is TGTGCCAGCAGCGTAGTCTCGGGGGATACGCAGTATTTT.

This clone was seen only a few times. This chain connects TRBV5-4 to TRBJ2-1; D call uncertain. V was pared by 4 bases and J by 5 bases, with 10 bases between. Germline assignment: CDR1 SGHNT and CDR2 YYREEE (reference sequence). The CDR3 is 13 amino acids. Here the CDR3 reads CASSPGSNNEQFF. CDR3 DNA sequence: TGTGCCAGCAGCCCCGGGTCGAACAATGAGCAGTTCTTC.